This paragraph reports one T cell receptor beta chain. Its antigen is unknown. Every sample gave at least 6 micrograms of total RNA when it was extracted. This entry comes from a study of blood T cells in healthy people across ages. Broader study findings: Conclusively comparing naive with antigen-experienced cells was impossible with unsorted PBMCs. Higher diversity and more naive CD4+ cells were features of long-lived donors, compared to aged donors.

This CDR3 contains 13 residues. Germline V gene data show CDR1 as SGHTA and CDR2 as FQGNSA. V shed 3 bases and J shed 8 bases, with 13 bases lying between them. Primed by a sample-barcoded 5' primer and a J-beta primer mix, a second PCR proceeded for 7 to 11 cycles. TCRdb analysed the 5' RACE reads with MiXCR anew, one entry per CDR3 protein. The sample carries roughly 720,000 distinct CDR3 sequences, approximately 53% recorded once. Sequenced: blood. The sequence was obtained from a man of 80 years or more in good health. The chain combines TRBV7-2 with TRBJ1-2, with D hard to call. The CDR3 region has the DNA TGTGCCAGCAGCTTGTGGCCCTCGGGGGGCTACACCTTC. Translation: CASSLWPSGGYTF.